Described below is a single T cell receptor (beta chain) sequence and its context. The data are from a study of blood T cell repertoires in COVID-19. TCRdb's copy holds only in-frame clones and misses some; the assay was immunoSEQ multiplex PCR. The sample has some 200,000 clones; about 83% are singletons. CDR1 is SGHNT and CDR2 is YYREEE in the germline V gene (reference sequence). Between the trimmed V and J ends, which lost 4 bases and 2 bases, there was a span of 10 bases. The CDR3 is 14 residues long. This receptor was identified in a woman between 18 and 29 years old who had recovered from COVID-19. The chain has TRBV5-4 and TRBJ1-3; D uncertain. The sequenced sample was peripheral blood. CDR3 sequence: CASSTYRTGNTIYF. As DNA, the CDR3 is TGTGCCAGCAGCACGTACAGAACTGGAAACACCATATATTTT.